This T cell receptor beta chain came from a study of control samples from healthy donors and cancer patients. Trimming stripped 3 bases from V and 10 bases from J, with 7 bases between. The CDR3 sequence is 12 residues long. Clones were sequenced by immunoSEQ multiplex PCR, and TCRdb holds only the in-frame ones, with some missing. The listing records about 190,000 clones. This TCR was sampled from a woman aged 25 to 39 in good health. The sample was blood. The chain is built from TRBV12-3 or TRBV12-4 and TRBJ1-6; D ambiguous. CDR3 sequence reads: CASSFNGSPLHF. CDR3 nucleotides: TGTGCCAGCAGTTTCAACGGGTCACCCCTCCACTTT.